The 23 T cell receptor beta chains below all came from one sample that was sequenced in a study of long-term antiretroviral therapy in people with HIV (dated by TCRdb to between 2021 and 2022). Sequencing of the TRB variable region was done with the immunoSEQ hsTCRB v3.0 assay at survey level resolution. TCRdb stores this immuneACCESS table with in-frame sequences only. Part of the clones is absent; in the studies checked, under half of the shortfall reflects unresolved V genes, and no reason is known for the rest. The sample yields about 10,000 clones; more than 85% were counted once. The top ten constitute roughly a fifth of the sample. The sequenced sample was unsorted PBMCs, obtained 0.2 years before starting antiretroviral therapy. These receptor sequences come from a woman aged 40 to 49 with HIV.

The chain couples TRBV6-5 to TRBJ1-6; TRBD1 is a possible D gene (5 bases). The CDR3 extends over 15 amino acids. Germline CDR1 MNHEY, CDR2 SVGAGI. Trimming stripped 6 bases from V and 0 bases from J, with 9 bases between. Here the CDR3 reads CASRDTSSYNSPLHF. In DNA, the CDR3 is TGTGCCAGCAGGGACACCAGCTCCTATAATTCACCCCTCCACTTT.

The gene calls are TRBV7-9 and TRBJ2-3; TRBD2 matches 13 bases. This CDR3 has 19 amino acids. J lost 2 bases, V lost 3 bases, and 11 bases had no gene match. Germline CDR1 and CDR2: SEHNR and FQNEAQ (reference sequence). The DNA for the CDR3 is TGTGCCAGCAGCTTCCCGGGACTAGCGGGGTTTACGCTCACAGATACGCAGTATTTT. It translates to CASSFPGLAGFTLTDTQYF.

The genes are TRBV7-9 and TRBJ2-4; maybe TRBD1 (6 bases). Germline assignment: CDR1 SEHNR and CDR2 FQNEAQ (reference sequence). Trimming took 5 bases from V and 0 from J, leaving 14 bases between them. CDR3 length equals 16 residues. The CDR3 here is CASSPRQELAKNIQYF. The CDR3, as DNA: TGTGCCAGCAGCCCTCGACAGGAACTAGCCAAAAACATTCAGTACTTC.

Here the CDR3 reads CASSLSVRGIGGYTF. The CDR3 DNA follows: TGTGCCAGCAGCTTAAGCGTCCGGGGTATTGGGGGCTACACCTTC. The genes are TRBV7-9 and TRBJ1-2; D ambiguous. The CDR3 is made up of 15 amino acids. In germline, CDR1 is SEHNR, CDR2 FQNEAQ (reference sequence). V gave up 2 bases and J gave up 8 bases, with 18 bases separating them.

The J gene is TRBJ1-2, the V gene TRBV11-1; TRBD1 matches at 7 bases. This CDR3 contains 13 residues. Germline V lookup: CDR1 SGHAT, CDR2 FQDESV (reference sequence). Trimming took 5 bases from V and 6 from J; bases not matched to a gene: 6. Here the CDR3 DNA reads TGTGCCAGCAGCGAGAGACAGGGCAATGGCTACACCTTC. Translation gives CASSERQGNGYTF.

The sample holds one count of this clone. Germline and junction disagree at one end, which may indicate a read error. This chain links TRBV4-1 with TRBJ2-4; D possibly corresponds to TRBD1 (5 bases). This CDR3 region has 17 residues. CDR1 and CDR2 from the germline V gene are MGHRA and YSYEKL. CDR3 residues: CASSPRQTYVARNIQYF. CDR3 coding DNA: TGCGCCAGCAGCCCTCGACAGACATACGTAGCCAGAAACATTCAGTACTTC.

This chain uses TRBV5-1 with TRBJ2-5; D gene uncertain. The V end was cut by 1 base, the J end by 1 base, with 5 bases between. The CDR3 extends over 13 amino acids. The germline V gene encodes CDR1 SGHRS and CDR2 YFSETQ. CDR3 loop: CASSLRFQETQYF. In DNA, the CDR3 is TGCGCCAGCAGCTTGAGGTTCCAAGAGACCCAGTACTTC.

By sample fraction, this clone is medium-sized. This chain connects TRBV5-6 to TRBJ1-2, with 7 bases matching TRBD1. The germline V gene has CDR1 SGHDT and CDR2 YYEEEE. The CDR3 totals 15 residues. V lost 0 bases to trimming and J lost 6 bases; unmatched junction nucleotides: 8. The CDR3 DNA reads as TGTGCCAGCAGCTTGGGTCGACAGGGACCGCATGGCTACACCTTC. Translation gives CASSLGRQGPHGYTF. Full variable domain (outside the CDR3, taken from reference TRBV5-6 and TRBJ1-2): DAGVTQSPTHLIKTRGQQVTLRCSPKSGHDTVSWYQQALGQGPQFIFQYYEEEERQRGNFPDRFSGHQFPNYSSELNVNALLLGDSALYLCASSLGRQGPHGYTFGSGTRLTVV.

This chain uses TRBV27 with TRBJ1-2; weak D call: TRBD1 (5 bases). Trimming removed 8 bases at V and 9 bases at J, with 25 bases between. This CDR3 contains 15 residues. Germline V CDR1 and CDR2: MNHEY, SMNVEV (reference sequence). CDR3 bases: TGTGCCAGCCGCCCCGGCAGGGTGGGACTTGGAAGCTACACCTTC. Translated: CASRPGRVGLGSYTF.

The chain is built from TRBV7-3 and TRBJ1-5; tentative D call: TRBD1 (5 bases). The CDR3 contains 14 residues. V lost 0 bases, J lost 3 bases, and 6 bases lay in between. Germline V gene lookup returns CDR1 SGHTA and CDR2 FQGTGA. In DNA, the CDR3 is TGTGCCAGCAGCTTAACGGGGCCCAATCAGCCCCAGCATTTT. Amino acid sequence: CASSLTGPNQPQHF.

This chain links TRBV29-1 with TRBJ2-7, with D perhaps TRBD1 (5 bases). V was pared by 4 bases and J by 3 bases, with 7 bases between. Germline V gives CDR1 SQVTM, CDR2 ANQGSEA. CDR3 length equals 11 residues. The CDR3 sequence: CSVARDYEQYF. CDR3 DNA sequence: TGCAGCGTTGCCAGGGACTACGAGCAGTACTTC.

The sample holds one count of this clone. V and J are TRBV4-1 and TRBJ1-2; 8 bases align to TRBD1. The CDR3 extends over 16 amino acids. The germline V gene has CDR1 MGHRA and CDR2 YSYEKL. V gave up 3 bases and J gave up 8 bases; unmatched junction bases: 14. In DNA form, the CDR3 reads TGCGCCAGCAGCCAGGCCGGACAGGGCCCGGGGCGCGGCTACACCTTC. Translating it yields CASSQAGQGPGRGYTF.

This clone came up a few times. The chain uses TRBV28 and TRBJ1-6, with D maybe TRBD1 (6 bases). The CDR3 runs to 13 residues. Germline CDR1 MDHEN, CDR2 SYDVKM. Deletions cut 4 bases from V and 10 bases from J, with 11 bases between. CDR3: CASSSRQDSPLHF. The DNA for the CDR3 is TGTGCCAGCAGTTCACGACAGGACTCACCCCTCCACTTT.

The J gene is TRBJ2-3, the V gene TRBV4-1; 7 bases fit TRBD1. Trimming removed 3 bases from V and 0 bases from J; junction bases left unmatched: 3. The germline CDR1 and CDR2 sequences are MGHRA and YSYEKL. The CDR3 runs to 15 residues. In DNA, the CDR3 is TGCGCCAGCAGCCACCCGGGACAGAGCACAGATACGCAGTATTTT. As protein: CASSHPGQSTDTQYF.

The chain links TRBV7-9 to TRBJ2-1; D gene ambiguous. Germline lookup yields CDR1 SEHNR and CDR2 FQNEAQ (reference sequence). The CDR3 totals 14 residues. V lost 0 bases and J 10 bases, leaving 13 bases between the germline ends. CDR3 region: CASSLASLLAEQFF. CDR3 nucleotide sequence: TGTGCCAGCAGCTTAGCTAGCCTACTCGCGGAGCAGTTCTTC.

The chain combines TRBV5-8 with TRBJ2-1; possibly TRBD2 for D (5 bases). Looked up from germline, CDR1 is SGHTS and CDR2 is YDEGEE. The CDR3 totals 12 residues. V lost 1 base and J lost 10, with 9 bases in between. CDR3 protein: CASSLWRGEQFF. CDR3 nucleotide sequence: TGTGCCAGCAGCTTGTGGCGAGGGGAGCAGTTCTTC.

CDR3 in amino acids: CASSLLNGATQYF. For the CDR3, the DNA is TGTGCCAGCAGCCTACTTAATGGAGCGACCCAGTACTTC. The chain links TRBV9 to TRBJ2-5; D unclear. The CDR3 spans 13 residues. With 4 bases removed from V and 7 bases from J, the gap between germline ends came to 14 bases. Germline values: CDR1 SGDLS, CDR2 YYNGEE.

This clone was picked up one time. The chain employs TRBV10-3 and TRBJ1-2; D uncertain. V was pared by 5 bases and J by 3 bases, with 16 bases between. The CDR3 sequence is 15 residues long. The germline gives CDR1 ENHRY, CDR2 SYGVKD. The CDR3 DNA reads as TGTGCCATCAGTAACCTGGAGGCAGCTCACTATGGCTACACCTTC. Its translation: CAISNLEAAHYGYTF.

The chain links TRBV5-6 to TRBJ1-1, with D perhaps TRBD1 (5 bases). Per the germline V gene, CDR1 is SGHDT and CDR2 is YYEEEE. Between the trimmed V and J ends, which lost 0 bases and 1 base, there was a span of 10 bases. This CDR3 comprises 15 residues. The CDR3 loop reads CASSLAGQRNTEAFF. The DNA of the CDR3 is TGTGCCAGCAGCTTGGCAGGGCAGAGGAACACTGAAGCTTTCTTT. Filled out from reference TRBV5-6 and TRBJ1-1, the complete variable domain reads DAGVTQSPTHLIKTRGQQVTLRCSPKSGHDTVSWYQQALGQGPQFIFQYYEEEERQRGNFPDRFSGHQFPNYSSELNVNALLLGDSALYLCASSLAGQRNTEAFFGQGTRLTVV.

The rearrangement joins TRBV6-6 to TRBJ1-1; D is undetermined. This CDR3 has 13 amino acids. Germline V gene data show CDR1 as MNHNY and CDR2 as SVGAGI (reference sequence). V lost 5 bases to trimming and J lost 3 bases, with 10 bases between them. The CDR3 region is CASSGGSYTEAFF. CDR3 nucleotide sequence: TGTGCCAGCAGTGGAGGGTCTTACACTGAAGCTTTCTTT.

This chain joins TRBV30 and TRBJ2-7; D gene uncertain. CDR3 length equals 11 residues. Germline loops: CDR1 GTSNPN, CDR2 SVGIG (reference sequence). The V gene lost 3 bases and the J gene lost 6 bases, with 9 bases spanning the gap. The CDR3 spells CAWRRGSEQYF. In DNA, the CDR3 is TGTGCCTGGAGACGAGGTAGCGAGCAGTACTTC.

The CDR3 reads CASSLGSEETQYF. For the CDR3, the DNA is TGTGCCAGCAGCTTAGGCAGCGAAGAGACCCAGTACTTC. This chain joins TRBV7-2 and TRBJ2-5; D call uncertain. The CDR3 contains 13 residues. V lost 1 base and J lost 3, with 6 bases in between. CDR1 SGHTA and CDR2 FQGNSA come from the germline V gene.

The chain uses TRBV11-2 and TRBJ1-3; D ambiguous. V gave up 1 base and J gave up 5 bases, with 6 bases separating them. Germline V gene data show CDR1 as SGHAT and CDR2 as FQNNGV. There are 13 residues in the CDR3. This CDR3 is CASSLGGRNTIYF. CDR3 in DNA: TGTGCCAGCAGCTTAGGAGGACGAAACACCATATATTTT. The complete variable domain, with remaining parts taken from reference TRBV11-2 and TRBJ1-3, reads EAGVAQSPRYKIIEKRQSVAFWCNPISGHATLYWYQQILGQGPKLLIQFQNNGVVDDSQLPKDRFSAERLKGVDSTLKIQPAKLEDSAVYLCASSLGGRNTIYFGEGSWLTVV.